The 26 T cell receptor beta chains below come from one sample, sequenced in a study of tumor-infiltrating lymphocytes in primary liver carcinoma. Blood RNA came from unsorted whole blood; germline DNA was also extracted. From 500 ng of total RNA, TCR beta-specific cDNA was reverse-transcribed using a constant-region primer. For TCR beta, libraries were produced by three nested multiplex PCR rounds using slightly modified ARM-PCR. Investigators reported that the first two PCR rounds, at approximately 11 cycles each, used TRBV1-TRBV30 forward primers with a C-beta reverse primer. TCRdb fed the multiplex PCR reads into MiXCR, producing one record per CDR3 protein. The sample has 330,000 or so distinct CDR3 sequences, approximately 65% seen once; the top ten hold about 6.5%. The sequenced sample was peripheral blood. The receptors stem from a man between 40 and 49 years old with primary liver carcinoma and hepatitis B virus infection.

This clonotype was found many times. The chain couples TRBV4-2 to TRBJ1-5, with D maybe TRBD1 (5 bases). Trimming removed 5 bases at V and 3 bases at J, with 11 bases between. Germline lookup yields CDR1 LGHNA and CDR2 YNFKEQ. This CDR3 region has 14 residues. CDR3 coding DNA: TGTGCCAGCAGCAAAGGGGAGACCAATCAGCCCCAGCATTTT. It translates to CASSKGETNQPQHF.

In its sample, this clonotype was seen many times. The genes are TRBV6-1 and TRBJ1-1; unclear D gene. CDR3 length: 15 residues. V lost 6 bases and J lost 0, with 14 bases in between. Germline V gene data show CDR1 as MNHNS and CDR2 as SASEGT. The CDR3 here is CASRRGPYMNTEAFF. CDR3 nucleotide sequence: TGTGCCAGCAGGAGAGGGCCATACATGAACACTGAAGCTTTCTTT.

Ten or more counts support this clonotype. The rearrangement uses TRBV5-4 and TRBJ1-1; the match to TRBD1 covers 7 bases. The CDR3 is 13 amino acids. CDR1 is SGHNT, CDR2 YYREEE, per germline (reference sequence). V lost 4 bases to trimming and J lost 4 bases; unmatched junction nucleotides: 4. This chain's CDR3 is CASSTGTATEAFF. The CDR3 nucleotides are TGTGCCAGCAGCACGGGGACAGCCACTGAAGCTTTCTTT.

The chain links TRBV11-3 to TRBJ2-7; 8 nucleotides line up with TRBD2. Per germline, CDR1 SGHNT and CDR2 YENEEA. This CDR3 comprises 13 residues. The V gene end was trimmed by 3 bases and the J gene end by 11 bases; junction bases not matched to a gene: 9. CDR3 in amino acids: CASSFREGPDKYF. The CDR3 nucleotides read TGTGCCAGCAGCTTTCGGGAGGGCCCCGATAAGTACTTC.

To note about this clonotype: One end of the junction fails to match germline, which may point to a read error. This chain connects TRBV5-5 to TRBJ2-1, with D possibly called TRBD1 or TRBD2 (5 bases each). The CDR3 extends over 17 amino acids. Germline-derived CDR1 and CDR2 are SGHKS and YYEKEE (reference sequence). The CDR3 DNA is TGTGCCAGCAGCTCTAATCGACCGGGGCTAGTTACAGATGAGCAGTTATTC. This codes for CASSSNRPGLVTDEQLF. The whole variable domain, remainder taken from reference TRBV5-5 and TRBJ2-1, is DAGVTQSPTHLIKTRGQQVTLRCSPISGHKSVSWYQQVLGQGPQFIFQYYEKEERGRGNFPDRFSARQFPNYSSELNVNALLLGDSALYLCASSSNRPGLVTDEQLFGPGTRLTVL.

This clonotype is a singleton in its sample. The junction departs from the called germline gene at one end, perhaps through a read error. V is TRBV28 and J is TRBJ1-5, with 8 bases lining up with TRBD1. CDR3 size: 14 residues. Per germline, CDR1 MDHEN and CDR2 SYDVKM. CDR3 in amino acids: CASSLLDRVQPQHF. In nucleotides, the CDR3 is TGCGCCAGCAGTTTGCTGGACAGGGTTCAACCCCAGCATTTT.

Regarding this clonotype: A read error may be the cause here, since a much bigger clone is one base away. This chain joins TRBV6-1 and TRBJ2-3; no clear D. The CDR3 loop spans 15 amino acids. CDR1 is MNHNS and CDR2 is SASEGT in the germline V gene. Trimming removed 2 bases at V and 4 bases at J, with 13 bases between. The CDR3 protein is CASSERWGRADTQYF. DNA for the CDR3: TGTGCCAGCAGTGAAAGGTGGGGAAGGGCAGATACGCAGTATTTT.

As regards this clonotype: At one boundary the junction diverges from the germline segment, which might be a read error. The chain couples TRBV20-1 to TRBJ1-1; 7 positions match TRBD1. This CDR3 region has 16 residues. Germline V gene sequence: CDR1 DFQATT, CDR2 SNEGSKA (reference sequence). The CDR3 nucleotides are TGCAATGCTAGAAGTAGGACAGGATTCTCGGGTACTGAAGCTTTCTTT. Protein sequence: CNARSRTGFSGTEAFF.

Many counts were recorded for this clonotype. This rearrangement joins TRBV11-3 to TRBJ2-1; TRBD2 matches 10 bases. The CDR3 extends over 16 amino acids. The junction had 9 bases not matched to a gene; V was cut back by 2 bases and J by 8 bases. Germline CDR1 and CDR2: SGHNT and YENEEA. CDR3 amino acids: CASSLFPSGSFDEQFF. The CDR3 DNA is TGTGCCAGCAGCTTATTCCCTAGCGGGAGCTTCGATGAGCAGTTCTTC. The variable domain in full, completed from reference TRBV11-3 and TRBJ2-1, reads EAGVVQSPRYKIIEKKQPVAFWCNPISGHNTLYWYLQNLGQGPELLIRYENEEAVDDSQLPKDRFSAERLKGVDSTLKIQPAELGDSAVYLCASSLFPSGSFDEQFFGPGTRLTVL.

This clonotype appeared once. V gene TRBV12-3 or TRBV12-4 combines with J gene TRBJ2-5; possibly TRBD1 for D (7 bases). The end of the DNA is better explained by TRBJ2-1, so the J call may be wrong. The CDR3 consists of 11 residues. CDR3 bases: TGTGCCAGCACCAGGGGGGAGACCCAGTTCTTC. Translated: CASTRGETQFF.

The chain links TRBV30 to TRBJ2-3; the D is unclear. The V end was cut by 2 bases, the J end by 6 bases, with 3 bases between. CDR1 and CDR2 from the germline V gene are GTSNPN and SVGIG (reference sequence). CDR3 length: 10 amino acids. CDR3 sequence: CAWSQDTQYF. In nucleotides, the CDR3 is TGTGCCTGGAGTCAGGATACGCAGTATTTT.

This clonotype was observed at least ten times. This chain joins TRBV5-1 and TRBJ2-3; perhaps TRBD1 as D (5 bases). Germline assignment: CDR1 SGHRS and CDR2 YFSETQ. V was pared by 3 bases and J by 0 bases, with 11 bases between. The CDR3 has 15 residues. CDR3 sequence reads: CASSSDTTSTDTQYF. In DNA, the CDR3 is TGCGCCAGCAGCTCGGACACGACAAGCACAGATACGCAGTATTTT.

The table lists this clonotype with a count of one. A read error may produce the germline difference seen at one junction end. The chain carries TRBV11-2 and TRBJ2-7; the D call may be TRBD1 or TRBD2 (6 bases each). Germline loops: CDR1 SGHAT, CDR2 FQNNGV. The CDR3 runs to 13 residues. The DNA of the CDR3 is TGTGCCAGTAGCTTCCTGGGGGGCTACGTGCAGTACTTC. This gives the protein CASSFLGGYVQYF.

This clonotype was seen repeatedly, ten times or more. J is TRBJ1-1 and V is TRBV13; D is uncertain. CDR1 and CDR2 from the germline V gene are PRHDT and FYEKMQ (reference sequence). Trimming cost V 0 bases and J 7 bases, with 12 bases left between them. The CDR3 loop spans 14 amino acids. The CDR3 is CASSLGRSVREAFF. The DNA of the CDR3 is TGTGCCAGCAGCTTAGGCCGGTCAGTTCGTGAAGCTTTCTTT.

About this clonotype itself: A much bigger clone sits one base away, suggesting this may be a read error. J is TRBJ2-1 and V is TRBV12-3 or TRBV12-4; TRBD2 agrees at 7 bases. This CDR3 region has 15 residues. The CDR3: CAISFKRDLLNEQFF. The CDR3 DNA sequence: TGTGCCATCAGTTTCAAGCGGGATCTCCTCAATGAGCAGTTCTTC.

This clonotype was recorded a few times. The chain carries TRBV6-2 or TRBV6-3 and TRBJ2-1; 12 nucleotides align to TRBD2. Trimming at V came to 2 bases and at J to 7 bases, leaving 6 bases not matched to a gene. This CDR3 contains 16 residues. The germline CDR1 and CDR2 sequences are MNHEY and SVGEGT. In DNA, the CDR3 is TGTGCCAGCAGTTACCAGCTAGCGGGAGGGAAGAATGAGCAGTTCTTC. Its protein product is CASSYQLAGGKNEQFF.

The chain links TRBV4-2 to TRBJ2-7; the D is unclear. The CDR3 contains 12 residues. Looked up from germline, CDR1 is LGHNA and CDR2 is YNFKEQ. For the CDR3, the DNA is TGTATCAGCAGCCAAGGTGTGAACGAGCAGTACTTC. Amino acids: CISSQGVNEQYF.

This clonotype was picked up one time. Possible read error: a much larger clone is one base away. The genes are TRBV6-5 and TRBJ1-1, with 7 positions matching TRBD1. Germline V CDR1 and CDR2: MNHEY, SVGAGI. CDR3 size: 14 residues. Losses at the gene ends were 10 bases for V and 3 bases for J; bases not matched to a gene: 11. The CDR3 spells CANRRQGTDTEAFF. CDR3 coding DNA: TGTGCCAACAGACGACAGGGTACAGACACTGAAGCTTTCTTT.

Remarks on this clonotype: At one of its ends the junction is not consistent with the germline gene, which may arise from a read error. The J gene is TRBJ1-1, the V gene TRBV28; tentatively, D is TRBD1 (6 bases). Germline V gene sequence: CDR1 MDHEN, CDR2 SYDVKM. The CDR3 has 13 residues. The CDR3 region has the DNA TGTGCCAGCAGGAAAACAGGGTTCGCTGACGCTTTCTTC. Amino acids: CASRKTGFADAFF.

The sample holds a few counts of this clonotype. The chain carries TRBV24-1 and TRBJ2-5; D unresolved. The ends were cut back, 10 bases at V and 5 bases at J, with 10 bases in the middle. The CDR3 covers 11 residues. From germline, CDR1 is KGHDR and CDR2 SFDVKD. The CDR3 sequence is CATNPAETQYF. CDR3 DNA sequence: TGTGCCACTAATCCCGCGGAGACCCAGTACTTC.

About this clonotype: This may stem from a read error, because a much larger clone lies one nucleotide away. The rearrangement links TRBV6-5 to TRBJ1-1; the D gene is possibly TRBD1 (5 bases). Germline V gene sequence: CDR1 MNHEY, CDR2 SVGAGI. The CDR3 has 17 residues. The CDR3 sequence: CASSYQFPGPLGTGAFF. The CDR3 DNA sequence: TGTGCCAGCAGTTACCAATTTCCGGGACCCTTAGGAACTGGAGCTTTCTTT.

Regarding this clonotype: A much bigger clone sits one base away, suggesting this may be a read error. V gene TRBV7-8 combines with J gene TRBJ2-5; 13 positions match TRBD2. Germline-derived CDR1 and CDR2 are SGHVS and FQNEAQ. The CDR3 is 14 residues long. CDR3 region: CTSSFGLAGDTQYF. Here the CDR3 DNA reads TGTACCAGCAGCTTCGGACTAGCGGGAGATACCCAGTACTTC.

Comment on this clonotype: It may be a read error: a sequence one base away is much more abundant. The gene calls are TRBV5-1 and TRBJ1-4, with 9 bases lining up with TRBD1. This CDR3 contains 14 residues. Per germline, CDR1 SGHRS and CDR2 YFSETQ. V shed 5 bases and J 4 bases; nucleotides not matched to a gene: 3. The CDR3 sequence: CASRSGQGNEKLFF. Here the CDR3 DNA reads TGCGCCAGCAGATCGGGACAGGGTAATGAAAAACTGTTTTTT.

On this clonotype: No conserved phenylalanine or tryptophan is present at the end of the CDR3, so a read error is the likely explanation. In DNA, the CDR3 is TGTGCCAGCAGCCAGTCTAGCGGGAGGGCCAATGAGCAGTTCCTC. The encoded protein is CASSQSSGRANEQFL. This chain connects TRBV4-2 to TRBJ2-1, with 12 nucleotides matching TRBD2. Losses at the gene ends were 3 bases for V and 6 bases for J; bases not matched to a gene: 3. The CDR3 consists of 15 residues. Germline assignment: CDR1 LGHNA and CDR2 YNFKEQ.

This clonotype occurred a few times. A read error may explain this, as a much larger clone is one base away. The gene calls are TRBV10-3 and TRBJ2-1; D ambiguous. This CDR3 comprises 13 residues. Trimming left V 10 bases short and J 8 bases short, with 18 bases between. Per the germline V gene, CDR1 is ENHRY and CDR2 is SYGVKD. The CDR3 region has the DNA TGTGCCACACATGACACCGGATGGGATGAGCAGTTCTTC. It yields the protein CATHDTGWDEQFF.

Only a few counts were recorded for this clonotype. The chain carries TRBV7-9 and TRBJ2-1; 9 bases line up with TRBD2. CDR3 size: 14 residues. V gave up 8 bases and J gave up 8 bases; unmatched junction bases: 10. From germline, CDR1 is SEHNR and CDR2 FQNEAQ (reference sequence). The CDR3 DNA reads TGTGCCAGCTCCTGGGCTAGCGGGACCGATGAGCAGTTCTTC. Its protein product is CASSWASGTDEQFF.